The text below deals with one TCR beta chain. The target antigen is unknown. The donors, aged roughly 6 to 100, were healthy Caucasians from Russia. The sample is drawn from a study of blood T cells in healthy people across ages. Primers used in a second PCR of about 6 to 11 cycles were a sample-barcoded 5' primer and a J-beta primer mix. TCRdb re-analysed the 5' RACE reads in MiXCR, keeping a single row per CDR3 protein. The sample shows some 920,000 distinct CDR3 sequences, roughly 47% of them seen only once. The CDR3 is made up of 13 amino acids. The germline V and J ends were trimmed by 3 bases and 6 bases, with 12 bases remaining between them. Points from the study as a whole: CMV infection status of these donors was not known.

The sequencing input was blood. The receptor's source is a woman aged 60-75 years in good health. This sequence joins TRBV12-3 or TRBV12-4 and TRBJ2-7; D possibly uses TRBD1 or TRBD2 (5 bases each). The CDR3 is CASSLVAGTEQYF. DNA for the CDR3: TGTGCCAGCAGTTTGGTGGCAGGGACCGAGCAGTACTTC.